Presented here are 26 T cell receptor beta chains from one specimen sequenced in a study of cytomegalovirus exposure and HLA in healthy donors. Use of 60 Vbeta and 13 Jbeta primers characterized the PCR. Assay used: immunoSEQ multiplex PCR; TCRdb lists only in-frame clones, some missing. This sample carries 160,000 or so clones, approximately 81% of them seen once, and the ten largest clones take around 2%. The sequencing input was PBMCs. These receptors were obtained from a man younger than 35 in good health and CMV-seronegative.

This chain joins TRBV19 and TRBJ2-3, with TRBD1 identical over 10 bases. Germline trimming cut 10 bases from V and 4 bases from J; bases unmatched to any gene: 8. The V gene's germline CDR1 is LNHDA and CDR2 SQIVND (reference sequence). This CDR3 contains 14 residues. The CDR3 bases are TGTGCCACCGAGACAGGGGGCGGAGCAGATACGCAGTATTTT. Encoded protein: CATETGGGADTQYF.

V is TRBV4-1 and J is TRBJ1-5, with 7 bases lining up with TRBD1. Germline V lookup: CDR1 MGHRA, CDR2 YSYEKL. The CDR3 runs 14 residues. J lost 4 bases, V lost 3 bases, and 3 bases had no gene match. CDR3 region: CASSHDRDNQPQHF. Written as DNA, the CDR3 is TGCGCCAGCAGCCACGACAGGGATAATCAGCCCCAGCATTTT.

The gene calls are TRBV6-6 and TRBJ2-3, with TRBD2 matching 11 bases. Trimming cost V 6 bases and J 6 bases; bases outside gene matches: 2. The germline CDR1 and CDR2 sequences are MNHNY and SVGAGI (reference sequence). This CDR3 is 13 amino acids long. CDR3 protein: CASRGLAGDTQYF. CDR3 nucleotide sequence: TGTGCCAGCAGAGGACTAGCGGGCGATACGCAGTATTTT.

The chain carries TRBV5-1 and TRBJ1-6; tentative D call: TRBD1 (5 bases). Germline CDR1 and CDR2: SGHRS and YFSETQ. V was shortened by 0 bases and J by 6 bases, with 16 bases between the two germline ends. The CDR3 extends over 17 amino acids. The CDR3 DNA reads TGCGCCAGCAGCTTGGCCCCCCGGCAGGGTGGTAATTCACCCCTCCACTTT. Translating gives CASSLAPRQGGNSPLHF.

Here the CDR3 reads CASSRGEEETQYF. In nucleotides, the CDR3 is TGTGCCAGCTCCAGGGGAGAGGAGGAGACCCAGTACTTC. J is TRBJ2-5 and V is TRBV18, with a possible D match to TRBD1 (6 bases). The CDR3 is 13 residues long. The germline CDR1 and CDR2 sequences are KGHSH and LQKENI. V dropped 6 bases and J dropped 5 bases, with 13 bases sitting between them.

The chain couples TRBV27 to TRBJ2-2; D gene unclear. This CDR3 has 12 residues. Germline V gene lookup returns CDR1 MNHEY and CDR2 SMNVEV (reference sequence). Trimming shortened V by 5 bases and J by 4 bases, and 5 bases separated the two germline ends. The CDR3 loop is CASSPPTGELFF. CDR3 sequence (DNA): TGTGCCAGCAGTCCTCCCACCGGGGAGCTGTTTTTT.

This clone was detected only a few times. This sequence joins TRBV6-5 and TRBJ1-4, with unresolved D. Germline loops: CDR1 MNHEY, CDR2 SVGAGI. V was clipped by 2 bases and J by 8 bases, with 12 bases between them. The CDR3 covers 14 residues. This chain's CDR3 is CASSYETREEKLFF. CDR3 coding DNA: TGTGCCAGCAGTTACGAGACGAGGGAGGAAAAACTGTTTTTT.

This chain links TRBV5-4 with TRBJ2-2; 8 bases are shared with TRBD1. V shed 5 bases and J 4 bases; nucleotides not matched to a gene: 7. The germline V gene encodes CDR1 SGHNT and CDR2 YYREEE (reference sequence). This CDR3 spans 15 amino acids. The CDR3, as DNA: TGTGCCAGCAGAGGACAGGGAATAGGCACCGGGGAGCTGTTTTTT. Amino acid sequence: CASRGQGIGTGELFF.

This clone has only a few counts. The rearrangement uses TRBV5-1 and TRBJ1-1, with D possibly being TRBD1 (6 bases). This CDR3 is built from 11 residues. Trimming removed 2 bases at V and 11 bases at J, with 10 bases between. Germline CDR1 is SGHRS and CDR2 is YFSETQ. DNA of the CDR3: TGCGCCAGCAGCTTCCAGGGGCGGGCTTTCTTT. It codes for CASSFQGRAFF.

The chain is built from TRBV27 and TRBJ2-7; D is ambiguous. The V gene's germline CDR1 is MNHEY and CDR2 SMNVEV (reference sequence). The CDR3 is 13 amino acids. Trimming removed 6 bases from V and 2 bases from J, with 11 bases in between. CDR3 in amino acids: CASSPMNAYEQYF. CDR3 nucleotide sequence: TGTGCCAGCAGCCCTATGAACGCCTACGAGCAGTACTTC.

V is TRBV10-1 and J is TRBJ2-7; maybe TRBD2 (6 bases). Germline V gene lookup returns CDR1 WNHNN and CDR2 SYGVQD (reference sequence). The CDR3 spans 11 residues. The CDR3 nucleotides read TGCGCGTCTCCGGGGAGGTACGAGCAGTACTTC. Residues: CASPGRYEQYF.

This chain links TRBV7-8 with TRBJ1-1; D gene unclear. V was cut by 5 bases and J by 5 bases, with 12 bases left in between. The CDR3 has 13 amino acids. CDR1 and CDR2 from the germline V gene are SGHVS and FQNEAQ. CDR3 sequence (DNA): TGTGCCAGCAGCAACCGCGAGGGTACTGAAGCTTTCTTT. It encodes CASSNREGTEAFF. The entire variable domain, with the rest obtained from reference TRBV7-8 and TRBJ1-1, is as follows: GAGVSQSPRYKVAKRGQDVALRCDPISGHVSLFWYQQALGQGPEFLTYFQNEAQLDKSGLPSDRFFAERPEGSVSTLKIQRTQQEDSAVYLCASSNREGTEAFFGQGTRLTVV.

The chain couples TRBV7-9 to TRBJ2-1; possible D gene TRBD1, 6 bases. Germline assignment: CDR1 SEHNR and CDR2 FQNEAQ (reference sequence). Trimming took 5 bases from V and 10 from J, leaving 15 bases between them. This CDR3 contains 13 residues. The CDR3 nucleotides are TGTGCCAGCAGCCTGCAAGGGGGTGTCGAGCAGTTCTTC. This sequence encodes CASSLQGGVEQFF. Drawing the rest from reference TRBV7-9 and TRBJ2-1, the complete variable domain is DTGVSQNPRHKITKRGQNVTFRCDPISEHNRLYWYRQTLGQGPEFLTYFQNEAQLEKSRLLSDRFSAERPKGSFSTLEIQRTEQGDSAMYLCASSLQGGVEQFFGPGTRLTVL.

V is TRBV19 and J is TRBJ1-1, with 11 bases that match TRBD1. The CDR3 consists of 16 residues. Germline trimming cut 0 bases from V and 4 bases from J; bases unmatched to any gene: 4. CDR1 LNHDA and CDR2 SQIVND come from the germline V gene (reference sequence). The CDR3: CASSIDLGTGGTEAFF. CDR3 coding DNA: TGTGCCAGTAGTATAGACCTTGGGACAGGGGGCACTGAAGCTTTCTTT.

This clone was recorded only once. This chain links TRBV9 with TRBJ1-4; D is undetermined. The germline V gene has CDR1 SGDLS and CDR2 YYNGEE. This CDR3 comprises 14 residues. Trimming removed 0 bases from V and 7 bases from J, with 10 bases in between. CDR3 in amino acids: CASSVERESEKLFF. The DNA for the CDR3 is TGTGCCAGCAGCGTAGAGAGGGAGAGTGAAAAACTGTTTTTT.

The V call is TRBV28, the J call TRBJ2-7; a possible D gene is TRBD1 (6 bases). The CDR3 loop spans 15 amino acids. The V and J ends lost 5 bases and 1 base respectively, with 15 bases between them. Germline V gene data show CDR1 as MDHEN and CDR2 as SYDVKM. CDR3 sequence: CASSTYRVGSYEQYF. CDR3 in DNA: TGTGCCAGCAGTACCTACAGGGTAGGGTCCTACGAGCAGTACTTC.

V gene TRBV5-1 combines with J gene TRBJ1-1; 8 bases are shared with TRBD1. CDR3 size: 17 residues. V lost 4 bases to trimming and J lost 0 bases; unmatched junction nucleotides: 11. The germline V gene has CDR1 SGHRS and CDR2 YFSETQ. The CDR3 sequence is CASSPLTGETLNTEAFF. The CDR3 bases are TGCGCCAGCAGCCCCTTGACAGGGGAGACCTTGAACACTGAAGCTTTCTTT.

The CDR3 nucleotides read TGTGCCAGCAGTTACCTAGGAGGGGACTACGAGCAGTACTTC. Translating it yields CASSYLGGDYEQYF. The gene calls are TRBV6-6 and TRBJ2-7, with D maybe TRBD2 (6 bases). Germline V lookup: CDR1 MNHNY, CDR2 SVGAGI (reference sequence). Trimming stripped 2 bases from V and 3 bases from J, with 11 bases between. This CDR3 has 14 residues.

V usage is TRBV6-1 and J usage is TRBJ1-2; a possible D gene is TRBD1 (5 bases). The germline gives CDR1 MNHNS, CDR2 SASEGT. V lost 4 bases to trimming and J lost 3 bases, with 9 bases between them. The length of the CDR3 is 13 residues. CDR3 bases: TGTGCCAGCAGTGCGGCGGGGGACTATGGCTACACCTTC. It codes for CASSAAGDYGYTF.

As DNA, the CDR3 is TGCGCCAGCAGCTTGGAGGGAGGCGCCGGGGAGCTGTTTTTT. Translated: CASSLEGGAGELFF. The chain combines TRBV5-1 with TRBJ2-2, with a weak D call TRBD2 (6 bases). This CDR3 contains 14 residues. CDR1 and CDR2 from the germline V gene are SGHRS and YFSETQ. Trimming shortened V by 0 bases and J by 6 bases, and 9 bases separated the two germline ends.

The genes are TRBV2 and TRBJ2-7, with 12 bases lining up with TRBD1. CDR3 size: 13 residues. Germline values: CDR1 SNHLY, CDR2 FYNNEI. After removal of 11 bases from V and 5 bases from J, the junction contained 7 bases not matched to a gene. This CDR3 reads CAGRDRGLDEQYF. In DNA form, the CDR3 reads TGTGCCGGTCGGGACAGGGGGCTAGACGAGCAGTACTTC.

As DNA, the CDR3 is TGCGCCAGCAGCCCCGGAGGAGCGACAATAACTAATTCACCCCTCCACTTT. Its protein product is CASSPGGATITNSPLHF. The chain couples TRBV4-3 to TRBJ1-6; D remains unclear. Trimming removed 4 bases from V and 6 bases from J, with 19 bases in between. CDR3 size: 17 residues. Germline lookup yields CDR1 LGHNA and CDR2 YSLEER.

CDR3 region: CASSLEPGSGYTF. The CDR3 nucleotides are TGTGCCAGCAGCTTAGAGCCCGGGAGTGGCTACACCTTC. V and J are TRBV7-3 and TRBJ1-2; D not resolved. The CDR3 extends over 13 amino acids. CDR1 is SGHTA, CDR2 FQGTGA, per germline. Trimming removed 2 bases from V and 7 bases from J, with 11 bases in between.

Here the CDR3 reads CASSPSRGLSPLHF. Here the CDR3 DNA reads TGTGCCAGCAGCCCATCCAGGGGTTTGTCACCCCTCCACTTT. The rearrangement joins TRBV6-5 to TRBJ1-6; a possible D gene is TRBD1 (6 bases). Per germline, CDR1 MNHEY and CDR2 SVGAGI. V lost 6 bases and J 10 bases, leaving 16 bases between the germline ends. The CDR3 is made up of 14 amino acids.

The chain links TRBV7-2 to TRBJ2-1, with TRBD1 identical over 7 bases. The CDR3 totals 14 residues. Trimming at V came to 5 bases and at J to 3 bases, leaving 4 bases not matched to a gene. Germline V lookup: CDR1 SGHTA, CDR2 FQGNSA. The CDR3 DNA reads as TGTGCCAGCAGCCCTGGGACAGACTACAATGAGCAGTTCTTC. Protein: CASSPGTDYNEQFF.

The chain carries TRBV5-1 and TRBJ2-1; 10 positions match TRBD2. Germline V CDR1 and CDR2: SGHRS, YFSETQ. This CDR3 region has 16 residues. Losses at the gene ends were 0 bases for V and 1 base for J; bases not matched to a gene: 1. This CDR3 reads CASSLASGSSYNEQFF. The CDR3, as DNA: TGCGCCAGCAGCTTGGCTAGCGGGAGTTCCTACAATGAGCAGTTCTTC.